This TCR beta chain originates from a study of T-cell reconstitution after alpha-beta-depleted transplantation in children. Unique molecular identifiers were incorporated into the prepared TCRbeta library. TCRdb redid the calling of the PCR reads with MiXCR, one entry per CDR3 protein. The table has fewer than 350,000 distinct CDR3 sequences, 10% seen once; the top ten hold 7.5%. Findings and limits, study-wide: Once a year had passed after transplant, T-cell counts and diversity came mostly from newly produced T cells. Reports say that about two months after transplant, the alpha-beta T cells came out of several hundred graft clones that had expanded. Several patients had high TCRbeta diversity at day 60; it came from surviving recipient T cells and thymic progenitors.

CDR3 length: 16 residues. V lost 0 bases to trimming and J lost 0 bases; unmatched junction nucleotides: 4. This clonotype came up many times. Its cognate antigen is unknown. This TCR came from a boy under three years old with acute myeloid leukemia, due to receive a stem cell transplant. This specimen consisted of PBMCs, obtained before TCRalphabeta/CD19-depleted stem cell transplant. The rearrangement links TRBV12-3 or TRBV12-4 to TRBJ2-7, with 8 bases aligning to TRBD1. This CDR3 reads CASSLAQGQVSYEQYF. The CDR3 coding sequence is TGTGCCAGCAGTTTAGCGCAGGGACAGGTCTCCTACGAGCAGTACTTC.